This TCR beta chain came from a study of radiotherapy plus CTLA-4 blockade in lung cancer. TCRdb keeps only in-frame clones here, not all; method: immunoSEQ multiplex PCR. The sample carries about 38,000 clones, around 86% recorded once. The sequenced sample was peripheral blood, obtained from a patient treated with radiotherapy plus ipilimumab. The clonotype comes from a human donor with non-small cell lung cancer whose response to radiotherapy plus ipilimumab could not be evaluated.

The CDR3 loop reads CASSDFRTNEKLFF. The CDR3 nucleotides read TGTGCCAGTAGTGACTTCCGAACTAATGAAAAACTGTTTTTT. The chain has TRBV19 and TRBJ1-4; D ambiguous. Germline V gene sequence: CDR1 LNHDA, CDR2 SQIVND (reference sequence). Trimming left V 5 bases short and J 1 base short, with 8 bases between. This CDR3 contains 14 residues. The full variable domain, its missing parts supplied by reference TRBV19 and TRBJ1-4, is DGGITQSPKYLFRKEGQNVTLSCEQNLNHDAMYWYRQDPGQGLRLIYYSQIVNDFQKGDIAEGYSVSREKKESFPLTVTSAQKNPTAFYLCASSDFRTNEKLFFGSGTQLSVL.